A selection of T cell receptor beta chains follows, all from one sample in a study of blood T cell repertoires in COVID-19. Repertoires were generated with immunoSEQ multiplex PCR, while TCRdb's copy carries only in-frame clones and drops some. The sample has almost 300,000 clones, around 86% seen once. The source material was peripheral blood. These receptor sequences come from a man between 65 and 85 years old with acute or convalescent COVID-19. CDR3s include the opening cysteine and the closing phenylalanine or tryptophan. D genes are given only for firm matches. The size field is filled for only some rows; it gives once, few, many or a size class.

d_call: .; v_call: TRBV2; clone_size: .; j_call: TRBJ2-2; cdr3_length: 15; cdr3_aa: CASSEAQALTGELFF; cdr3_nt: TGTGCCAGCAGTGAAGCTCAGGCGCTCACCGGGGAGCTGTTTTTT
d_call: TRBD1; v_call: TRBV6-5; clone_size: .; j_call: TRBJ1-2; cdr3_length: 13; cdr3_aa: CASSRDRWSGYTF; cdr3_nt: TGTGCCAGCAGCCGGGACAGGTGGTCTGGCTACACCTTC
d_call: .; v_call: TRBV3-1/TRBV3-2; clone_size: .; j_call: TRBJ1-2; cdr3_length: 13; cdr3_aa: CASSQAGLDGYTF; cdr3_nt: TGTGCCAGCAGCCAGGCAGGGTTGGATGGCTACACCTTC
d_call: TRBD1; v_call: TRBV18; clone_size: .; j_call: TRBJ1-1; cdr3_length: 15; cdr3_aa: CASSSGTGSSTEAFF; cdr3_nt: TGTGCCAGCTCGTCCGGGACAGGGAGTTCCACTGAAGCTTTCTTT
d_call: .; v_call: TRBV4-3; clone_size: few; j_call: TRBJ2-1; cdr3_length: 13; cdr3_aa: CASSQPQGNEQFF; cdr3_nt: TGCGCCAGCAGCCAACCTCAGGGAAATGAGCAGTTCTTC
d_call: .; v_call: TRBV7-3; clone_size: .; j_call: TRBJ2-1; cdr3_length: 14; cdr3_aa: CASSYSGGENEQFF; cdr3_nt: TGTGCCAGCAGCTATTCGGGGGGCGAGAATGAGCAGTTCTTC
d_call: .; v_call: TRBV5-1; clone_size: .; j_call: TRBJ2-1; cdr3_length: 16; cdr3_aa: CASSFSRQTLYNEQFF; cdr3_nt: TGCGCCAGCAGCTTCTCGCGACAGACCCTTTACAATGAGCAGTTCTTC
d_call: .; v_call: TRBV12-3/TRBV12-4; clone_size: .; j_call: TRBJ2-7; cdr3_length: 12; cdr3_aa: CASSLRAYEQYF; cdr3_nt: TGTGCCAGCAGTTTGAGAGCCTACGAGCAGTACTTC
d_call: .; v_call: TRBV3-1/TRBV3-2; clone_size: few; j_call: TRBJ1-2; cdr3_length: 14; cdr3_aa: CASSQEDFPGGYTF; cdr3_nt: TGTGCCAGCAGCCAAGAGGATTTTCCGGGGGGCTACACCTTC
d_call: .; v_call: TRBV5-4; clone_size: .; j_call: TRBJ2-1; cdr3_length: 11; cdr3_aa: CASSLEREQFF; cdr3_nt: TGTGCCAGCAGCTTGGAGCGAGAGCAGTTCTTC
d_call: .; v_call: TRBV7-8; clone_size: .; j_call: TRBJ2-5; cdr3_length: 12; cdr3_aa: CASSFHEETQYF; cdr3_nt: TGTGCCAGCAGCTTTCATGAGGAGACCCAGTACTTC
d_call: .; v_call: TRBV5-6; clone_size: .; j_call: TRBJ1-2; cdr3_length: 15; cdr3_aa: CASSLGSSGGYGYTF; cdr3_nt: TGTGCCAGCAGCTTAGGGTCCTCTGGAGGCTATGGCTACACCTTC
d_call: .; v_call: TRBV7-2; clone_size: .; j_call: TRBJ2-5; cdr3_length: 13; cdr3_aa: CASSRGYQETQYF; cdr3_nt: TGTGCCAGCAGCCGCGGGTACCAAGAGACCCAGTACTTC
d_call: .; v_call: TRBV11-1; clone_size: .; j_call: TRBJ1-2; cdr3_length: 14; cdr3_aa: CASSFKTVDYGYTF; cdr3_nt: TGTGCCAGCAGCTTCAAGACAGTGGACTATGGCTACACCTTC
d_call: TRBD1; v_call: TRBV3-1/TRBV3-2; clone_size: .; j_call: TRBJ2-2; cdr3_length: 16; cdr3_aa: CASSQRQGRRTGELFF; cdr3_nt: TGTGCCAGCAGCCAAAGACAGGGGCGAAGAACCGGGGAGCTGTTTTTT
d_call: .; v_call: TRBV7-3; clone_size: .; j_call: TRBJ1-3; cdr3_length: 19; cdr3_aa: CASSLTAQGDSFTGNTIYF; cdr3_nt: TGTGCCAGCAGCTTAACAGCGCAAGGGGACTCCTTCACTGGAAACACCATATATTTT
d_call: .; v_call: TRBV24-1; clone_size: once; j_call: TRBJ2-5; cdr3_length: 15; cdr3_aa: CATSDFSGEQETQYF; cdr3_nt: TGTGCCACCAGTGATTTTAGCGGTGAGCAAGAGACCCAGTACTTC
d_call: .; v_call: TRBV7-9; clone_size: .; j_call: TRBJ1-4; cdr3_length: 12; cdr3_aa: CASRAINEKLFF; cdr3_nt: TGTGCCAGCAGGGCCATTAATGAAAAACTGTTTTTT
d_call: .; v_call: TRBV28; clone_size: many; j_call: TRBJ1-6; cdr3_length: 16; cdr3_aa: CASSLLQGSYNSPLHF; cdr3_nt: TGTGCCAGCAGTTTGCTCCAGGGATCCTATAATTCACCCCTCCACTTT
d_call: .; v_call: TRBV6-2/TRBV6-3; clone_size: .; j_call: TRBJ2-7; cdr3_length: 14; cdr3_aa: CASSYSDINYEQYF; cdr3_nt: TGTGCCAGCAGTTACTCGGACATAAACTACGAGCAGTACTTC
d_call: .; v_call: TRBV30; clone_size: .; j_call: TRBJ2-1; cdr3_length: 13; cdr3_aa: CAWTVTNYNEQFF; cdr3_nt: TGTGCCTGGACAGTCACTAATTACAATGAGCAGTTCTTC
d_call: TRBD2; v_call: TRBV18; clone_size: .; j_call: TRBJ2-3; cdr3_length: 16; cdr3_aa: CASSPGLAGAGDTQYF; cdr3_nt: TGTGCCAGCTCACCCGGACTAGCGGGGGCGGGAGATACGCAGTATTTT
d_call: .; v_call: TRBV4-2; clone_size: .; j_call: TRBJ1-5; cdr3_length: 15; cdr3_aa: CASSQDEYPGQPQHF; cdr3_nt: TGTGCCAGCAGCCAAGATGAGTACCCCGGTCAGCCCCAGCATTTT
d_call: .; v_call: TRBV6-2/TRBV6-3; clone_size: .; j_call: TRBJ2-5; cdr3_length: 16; cdr3_aa: CASSQLRGGGQETQYF; cdr3_nt: TGTGCCAGCAGCCAACTCAGGGGCGGGGGTCAAGAGACCCAGTACTTC
d_call: TRBD2; v_call: TRBV7-9; clone_size: .; j_call: TRBJ2-1; cdr3_length: 15; cdr3_aa: CASSLGGTSAPEQFF; cdr3_nt: TGTGCCAGCAGCCTCGGGGGGACTAGCGCGCCTGAGCAGTTCTTC
d_call: TRBD2; v_call: TRBV4-1; clone_size: .; j_call: TRBJ2-7; cdr3_length: 14; cdr3_aa: CASSPLAGPYEQYF; cdr3_nt: TGCGCCAGCAGCCCACTAGCGGGCCCCTACGAGCAGTACTTC
d_call: TRBD2; v_call: TRBV4-2; clone_size: once; j_call: TRBJ2-1; cdr3_length: 17; cdr3_aa: CASSQKNTSGGYNEQFF; cdr3_nt: TGTGCCAGCAGCCAAAAGAATACTAGCGGGGGATACAATGAGCAGTTCTTC
d_call: .; v_call: TRBV18; clone_size: .; j_call: TRBJ2-1; cdr3_length: 14; cdr3_aa: CASSPVAGHNEQFF; cdr3_nt: TGTGCCAGCTCACCGGTTGCTGGCCACAATGAGCAGTTCTTC
d_call: TRBD2; v_call: TRBV9; clone_size: .; j_call: TRBJ2-1; cdr3_length: 15; cdr3_aa: CASSFGLAGVDEQFF; cdr3_nt: TGTGCCAGCAGCTTTGGACTAGCGGGAGTAGATGAGCAGTTCTTC
d_call: TRBD1; v_call: TRBV19; clone_size: .; j_call: TRBJ1-1; cdr3_length: 14; cdr3_aa: CASSRQGSGTEAFF; cdr3_nt: TGTGCCAGTAGCCGACAGGGAAGCGGCACTGAAGCTTTCTTT
d_call: TRBD2; v_call: TRBV7-2; clone_size: .; j_call: TRBJ2-1; cdr3_length: 17; cdr3_aa: CASSLVGPGLAGNEQFF; cdr3_nt: TGTGCCAGCAGCTTAGTCGGACCGGGACTAGCGGGAAATGAGCAGTTCTTC
d_call: TRBD2; v_call: TRBV18; clone_size: .; j_call: TRBJ2-7; cdr3_length: 16; cdr3_aa: CASSPIPSGRGYEQYF; cdr3_nt: TGTGCCAGCTCACCTATCCCTAGCGGGAGAGGGTACGAGCAGTACTTC
d_call: .; v_call: TRBV28; clone_size: .; j_call: TRBJ2-7; cdr3_length: 14; cdr3_aa: CASTFLGARYEQYF; cdr3_nt: TGTGCCAGCACCTTTTTGGGGGCCAGGTACGAGCAGTACTTC
d_call: .; v_call: TRBV7-2; clone_size: .; j_call: TRBJ1-1; cdr3_length: 14; cdr3_aa: CASSTVRGVAEAFF; cdr3_nt: TGTGCCAGCAGCACCGTGCGGGGTGTGGCTGAAGCTTTCTTT
d_call: TRBD2; v_call: TRBV4-1; clone_size: .; j_call: TRBJ2-3; cdr3_length: 19; cdr3_aa: CASSLQGETSGTSTDTQYF; cdr3_nt: TGCGCCAGCAGCCTTCAGGGTGAGACTAGCGGGACCTCCACAGATACGCAGTATTTT
d_call: TRBD1; v_call: TRBV4-1; clone_size: .; j_call: TRBJ1-2; cdr3_length: 14; cdr3_aa: CASSVDRGILGYTF; cdr3_nt: TGCGCCAGCAGCGTGGACAGGGGAATACTTGGCTACACCTTC
d_call: .; v_call: TRBV4-3; clone_size: .; j_call: TRBJ1-6; cdr3_length: 17; cdr3_aa: CASSQDHAMAYNSPLHF; cdr3_nt: TGCGCCAGCAGCCAAGATCACGCCATGGCATATAATTCACCCCTCCACTTT
d_call: .; v_call: TRBV18; clone_size: .; j_call: TRBJ1-1; cdr3_length: 13; cdr3_aa: CASSPLRNTEAFF; cdr3_nt: TGTGCCAGCTCACCTCTCAGGAACACTGAAGCTTTCTTT
d_call: TRBD2; v_call: TRBV30; clone_size: .; j_call: TRBJ2-7; cdr3_length: 15; cdr3_aa: CAWSQGGSAPYEQYF; cdr3_nt: TGTGCCTGGAGTCAGGGCGGGAGTGCCCCCTACGAGCAGTACTTC
d_call: .; v_call: TRBV9; clone_size: .; j_call: TRBJ2-1; cdr3_length: 12; cdr3_aa: CASSVVFGEQFF; cdr3_nt: TGTGCCAGCAGCGTAGTTTTTGGCGAGCAGTTCTTC
d_call: TRBD2; v_call: TRBV9; clone_size: .; j_call: TRBJ2-1; cdr3_length: 15; cdr3_aa: CASSVVTSAYNEQFF; cdr3_nt: TGTGCCAGCAGCGTAGTAACTAGCGCCTACAATGAGCAGTTCTTC
d_call: TRBD1; v_call: TRBV15; clone_size: .; j_call: TRBJ1-5; cdr3_length: 15; cdr3_aa: CATSTAGTGSQPQHF; cdr3_nt: TGTGCCACCAGCACCGCCGGGACAGGGTCTCAGCCCCAGCATTTT
d_call: .; v_call: TRBV6-6; clone_size: .; j_call: TRBJ2-5; cdr3_length: 14; cdr3_aa: CASSFRTAEETQYF; cdr3_nt: TGTGCCAGCAGTTTCCGGACAGCCGAAGAGACCCAGTACTTC
d_call: TRBD1; v_call: TRBV7-2; clone_size: .; j_call: TRBJ1-5; cdr3_length: 17; cdr3_aa: CASSLTRTGYSNQPQHF; cdr3_nt: TGTGCCAGCAGCTTAACCCGGACAGGTTATAGCAATCAGCCCCAGCATTTT
d_call: TRBD1; v_call: TRBV29-1; clone_size: .; j_call: TRBJ2-7; cdr3_length: 12; cdr3_aa: CSGRDRLYEQYF; cdr3_nt: TGCAGCGGCAGGGACAGACTCTACGAGCAGTACTTC
d_call: TRBD1; v_call: TRBV28; clone_size: .; j_call: TRBJ1-2; cdr3_length: 16; cdr3_aa: CASRTPSGQGNYGYTF; cdr3_nt: TGTGCCAGCAGGACCCCTTCGGGACAGGGGAACTATGGCTACACCTTC
d_call: TRBD1; v_call: TRBV7-9; clone_size: .; j_call: TRBJ1-3; cdr3_length: 16; cdr3_aa: CASSLRSGGYGNTIYF; cdr3_nt: TGTGCCAGCAGCTTAAGGTCAGGGGGCTATGGAAACACCATATATTTT
d_call: TRBD1; v_call: TRBV3-1/TRBV3-2; clone_size: .; j_call: TRBJ2-5; cdr3_length: 14; cdr3_aa: CASSLWDREETQYF; cdr3_nt: TGTGCCAGCAGCCTTTGGGACAGGGAAGAGACCCAGTACTTC
d_call: .; v_call: TRBV4-3; clone_size: .; j_call: TRBJ1-2; cdr3_length: 17; cdr3_aa: CASGQEGNRALWYGYTF; cdr3_nt: TGCGCCAGCGGCCAAGAAGGGAACAGGGCCCTTTGGTATGGCTACACCTTC
d_call: .; v_call: TRBV7-3; clone_size: .; j_call: TRBJ1-1; cdr3_length: 13; cdr3_aa: CASSLRTDTEAFF; cdr3_nt: TGTGCCAGCAGCTTAAGGACAGACACTGAAGCTTTCTTT
d_call: TRBD1; v_call: TRBV2; clone_size: .; j_call: TRBJ1-4; cdr3_length: 15; cdr3_aa: CASSRTGGSSEKLFF; cdr3_nt: TGTGCCAGCTCCCGGACAGGGGGAAGTAGTGAAAAACTGTTTTTT
d_call: .; v_call: TRBV2; clone_size: .; j_call: TRBJ1-1; cdr3_length: 15; cdr3_aa: CASSPTDNWNTEAFF; cdr3_nt: TGTGCCAGCAGTCCGACCGACAACTGGAACACTGAAGCTTTCTTT
d_call: .; v_call: TRBV4-2; clone_size: .; j_call: TRBJ2-2; cdr3_length: 14; cdr3_aa: CASSQDAGTGELFF; cdr3_nt: TGTGCCAGCAGCCAAGATGCGGGCACCGGGGAGCTGTTTTTT